Listed below are T cell receptor beta chains from one sample, sequenced in a study of OX40 agonist ivuxolimab in advanced cancers. Some clones are missing from TCRdb's copy, which holds only in-frame ones; the method was immunoSEQ multiplex PCR. Of around 40,000 clones in the sample, less than 85% were seen once. This material consisted of CD4+ or CD8+ T cells sorted from blood, taken in a trial of the OX40 agonist ivuxolimab. All receptors come from an adult with an advanced solid tumor such as melanoma, head and neck, liver or kidney cancer. Each CDR3 is given with its conserved first and last residue. D genes are given only for firm matches. Part of the rows lack a size; the others show once, few, many or a class for expanded clones.

j_call	d_call	clone_size	v_call	cdr3_aa	cdr3_nt
TRBJ2-1	NA	NA	TRBV10-3	CAIRASVGSYNEQFF	TGTGCCATCAGGGCTAGCGTGGGCTCCTACAATGAGCAGTTCTTC
TRBJ2-3	NA	NA	TRBV7-9	CASSPRRTQYF	TGTGCCAGCAGCCCCCGGCGTACGCAGTATTTT
TRBJ2-3	NA	NA	TRBV7-2	CASNLGGPSTDTQYF	TGTGCCAGCAACTTAGGGGGGCCTAGCACAGATACGCAGTATTTT
TRBJ2-6	NA	NA	TRBV7-9	CASTDRAEGANVLTF	TGTGCCAGCACGGATCGGGCAGAGGGGGCCAACGTCCTGACTTTC
TRBJ1-4	NA	NA	TRBV15	CATSRDRRGTNEKLFF	TGTGCCACCAGCAGAGATCGCAGGGGTACTAATGAAAAACTGTTTTTT
TRBJ1-1	TRBD1	NA	TRBV5-1	CASSSGTGVTEAFF	TGCGCCAGCAGTTCCGGGACAGGGGTTACTGAAGCTTTCTTT
TRBJ2-3	NA	NA	TRBV10-1	CASSDPPTDTQYF	TGCGCCAGCAGTGACCCACCGACAGATACGCAGTATTTT
TRBJ2-5	NA	NA	TRBV5-4	CASSGTGVGLETQYF	TGTGCCAGCAGCGGGACGGGGGTAGGTTTGGAGACCCAGTACTTC
TRBJ1-1	NA	NA	TRBV7-3	CASSIQGSMNTEAFF	TGTGCCAGCAGCATACAAGGGAGTATGAACACTGAAGCTTTCTTT
TRBJ2-2	NA	NA	TRBV30	CAWRGTSNTGELFF	TGTGCCTGGAGAGGGACCTCTAACACCGGGGAGCTGTTTTTT
TRBJ1-1	TRBD1	once	TRBV6-1	CASSGRDSLNTEAFF	TGTGCCAGCAGTGGGCGGGACAGCTTGAACACTGAAGCTTTCTTT
TRBJ1-1	TRBD1	NA	TRBV7-9	CASSLGAYGQGNTEAFF	TGTGCCAGCAGCTTAGGCGCTTATGGACAGGGTAACACTGAAGCTTTCTTT
TRBJ2-1	TRBD2	NA	TRBV7-2	CASTPGLAGYNEQFF	TGTGCCAGCACCCCGGGACTAGCGGGTTACAATGAGCAGTTCTTC
TRBJ2-7	NA	NA	TRBV6-6	CASSPGQGGMDEQYF	TGTGCCAGCAGCCCCGGACAGGGAGGGATGGACGAGCAGTACTTC
TRBJ1-3	NA	once	TRBV4-3	CASSQVAGFSGNTIYF	TGCGCCAGCAGCCAAGTGGCAGGATTCTCTGGAAACACCATATATTTT
TRBJ1-1	TRBD1	NA	TRBV2	CASSGGTANTEAFF	TGTGCCAGCAGTGGCGGGACAGCGAACACTGAAGCTTTCTTT
TRBJ1-6	TRBD1	NA	TRBV30	CAWRGQGSAANSPLHF	TGTGCCTGGAGGGGACAGGGATCGGCTGCTAATTCACCCCTCCACTTT
TRBJ2-7	NA	NA	TRBV28	CASSFRRVLTYEQYF	TGTGCCAGCAGTTTTCGGCGGGTCCTAACCTACGAGCAGTACTTC
TRBJ2-7	NA	NA	TRBV5-8	CASTRWGHAEEQYF	TGTGCCAGCACCCGATGGGGTCACGCGGAAGAGCAGTACTTC
TRBJ2-7	TRBD2	NA	TRBV5-1	CASSLDGGETREQYF	TGCGCCAGCAGCTTGGATGGGGGGGAGACCCGGGAGCAGTACTTC
TRBJ2-6	NA	NA	TRBV13	CASSLNGESGANVLTF	TGTGCCAGCAGCTTAAATGGGGAGTCCGGGGCCAACGTCCTGACTTTC
TRBJ1-1	NA	few	TRBV18	CASSPGANTEAFF	TGTGCCAGCTCACCAGGAGCGAACACTGAAGCTTTCTTT
TRBJ1-4	NA	NA	TRBV18	CASSPIRATNEKLFF	TGTGCCAGCTCACCCATCCGAGCAACTAATGAAAAACTGTTTTTT
TRBJ1-2	TRBD1	NA	TRBV7-2	CASSLRGQGNRGYTF	TGTGCCAGCAGCTTACGAGGACAGGGGAATCGTGGCTACACCTTC
TRBJ1-2	NA	medium-sized	TRBV7-8	CASSSGGGLRGYTF	TGTGCCAGCAGCTCAGGCGGGGGTTTGCGTGGCTACACCTTC
TRBJ1-5	NA	few	TRBV18	CASSPIQGTNQPQHF	TGTGCCAGCTCACCAATTCAGGGTACCAATCAGCCCCAGCATTTT
TRBJ1-1	NA	NA	TRBV11-3	CASSLRNTEAFF	TGTGCCAGCAGCCTCAGGAACACTGAAGCTTTCTTT
TRBJ2-3	NA	NA	TRBV5-4	CASSLGGANSDTQYF	TGTGCCAGCAGCTTGGGCGGGGCAAACTCAGATACGCAGTATTTT
TRBJ2-3	NA	once	TRBV10-2	CASSESPGAADTQYF	TGCGCCAGCAGTGAGTCACCTGGGGCCGCAGATACGCAGTATTTT
TRBJ1-1	TRBD1	once	TRBV6-1	CAGYSTGGILAEAFF	TGTGCCGGATACTCGACAGGGGGGATCTTGGCTGAAGCTTTCTTT
TRBJ1-2	NA	NA	TRBV1	CTSIAARVRCGYTF	TGCACCAGCATAGCGGCCAGGGTGCGTTGTGGCTACACCTTC
TRBJ2-3	TRBD1	NA	TRBV5-1	CASSGTGQGVRTDTQYF	TGCGCCAGCTCCGGGACAGGGCAAGGGGTTCGCACAGATACGCAGTATTTT
TRBJ1-2	NA	NA	TRBV7-2	CASSLDTNYGYTF	TGTGCCAGCAGCTTAGACACTAACTATGGCTACACCTTC
TRBJ2-5	TRBD1	NA	TRBV27	CASSLRGQGLRETQYF	TGTGCCAGCAGTTTAAGAGGACAGGGATTACGAGAGACCCAGTACTTC
TRBJ2-4	NA	NA	TRBV6-5	CASSSHFQDWNIQYF	TGTGCCAGCAGCAGCCATTTCCAGGACTGGAACATTCAGTACTTC
TRBJ2-1	TRBD2	NA	TRBV5-4	CASSLGDYRYNEQFF	TGTGCCAGCAGCTTGGGGGACTACCGCTACAATGAGCAGTTCTTC
TRBJ2-2	NA	NA	TRBV6-5	CASSYGGSTGELFF	TGTGCCAGCAGTTACGGAGGGAGCACCGGGGAGCTGTTTTTT
TRBJ2-1	NA	NA	TRBV2	CASSEALRAAYNEQFF	TGTGCCAGCAGTGAAGCGCTTCGGGCAGCTTACAATGAGCAGTTCTTC
TRBJ2-1	NA	NA	TRBV2	CASSPLTGWYNEQFF	TGTGCCAGCAGTCCCTTGACCGGTTGGTACAATGAGCAGTTCTTC
TRBJ1-1	NA	NA	TRBV11-2	CASSQLPNTEAFF	TGTGCCAGCAGCCAATTACCCAACACTGAAGCTTTCTTT
TRBJ2-5	NA	NA	TRBV2	CASSPGGWETQYF	TGTGCCAGCAGTCCAGGGGGGTGGGAGACCCAGTACTTC
TRBJ2-5	NA	NA	TRBV9	CASSVELFQETQYF	TGTGCCAGCAGCGTAGAGCTGTTCCAAGAGACCCAGTACTTC
TRBJ2-2	NA	NA	TRBV4-3	CASSHAQLTGELFF	TGCGCCAGCAGCCATGCCCAACTCACCGGGGAGCTGTTTTTT
TRBJ1-2	NA	once	TRBV5-1	CASSPRTLNYGYTF	TGCGCCAGCAGCCCGAGGACCTTAAACTATGGCTACACCTTC
TRBJ1-6	NA	NA	TRBV11-2	CASSRTIYNSPLHF	TGTGCCAGCAGCCGGACAATTTATAATTCACCCCTCCACTTT
TRBJ1-3	TRBD1	NA	TRBV30	CAGVDRARATRHGNTIYF	TGTGCCGGGGTCGACAGGGCCAGGGCCACCCGCCATGGAAACACCATATATTTT
TRBJ2-1	NA	NA	TRBV6-5	CASSQRGVNNEQFF	TGTGCCAGCAGTCAAAGAGGAGTCAACAATGAGCAGTTCTTC
TRBJ1-2	NA	NA	TRBV6-5	CASSWGTSSGTYGYTF	TGTGCCAGCAGTTGGGGGACCTCCTCGGGGACCTATGGCTACACCTTC
TRBJ2-5	TRBD2	NA	TRBV9	CASSPRAGEFGETQYF	TGTGCCAGCAGCCCGAGGGCGGGGGAGTTCGGAGAGACCCAGTACTTC
TRBJ2-5	NA	NA	TRBV4-1	CASSQDRATETQYF	TGCGCCAGCAGCCAAGATCGGGCTACAGAGACCCAGTACTTC
TRBJ2-1	NA	NA	TRBV27	CAGPRVVKVYYNEQFF	TGTGCCGGCCCCCGAGTAGTAAAGGTATACTACAATGAGCAGTTCTTC
TRBJ2-1	NA	NA	TRBV19	CASSKSDEQFF	TGTGCCAGTAGTAAAAGCGATGAGCAGTTCTTC
TRBJ2-5	TRBD2	NA	TRBV7-2	CASSPTGGGMEETQYF	TGTGCCAGCAGCCCCACCGGGGGGGGGATGGAAGAGACCCAGTACTTC
TRBJ2-2	NA	NA	TRBV7-2	CASMLGGNTGELFF	TGTGCCAGCATGCTTGGGGGGAACACCGGGGAGCTGTTTTTT
TRBJ2-5	TRBD2	NA	TRBV5-1	CASSLFGGATETQYF	TGCGCCAGCAGCTTGTTCGGGGGGGCCACGGAGACCCAGTACTTC
TRBJ1-1	NA	few	TRBV5-1	CASRSGEETEAFF	TGCGCCAGCCGATCCGGGGAGGAGACTGAAGCTTTCTTT
TRBJ2-4	NA	NA	TRBV10-1	CASSESGRKNIQYF	TGCGCCAGCAGTGAGTCGGGGCGGAAAAACATTCAGTACTTC
TRBJ1-2	NA	NA	TRBV4-3	CASSQDPKGSVFYGYTF	TGCGCCAGCAGCCAAGATCCGAAGGGCAGCGTATTCTATGGCTACACCTTC